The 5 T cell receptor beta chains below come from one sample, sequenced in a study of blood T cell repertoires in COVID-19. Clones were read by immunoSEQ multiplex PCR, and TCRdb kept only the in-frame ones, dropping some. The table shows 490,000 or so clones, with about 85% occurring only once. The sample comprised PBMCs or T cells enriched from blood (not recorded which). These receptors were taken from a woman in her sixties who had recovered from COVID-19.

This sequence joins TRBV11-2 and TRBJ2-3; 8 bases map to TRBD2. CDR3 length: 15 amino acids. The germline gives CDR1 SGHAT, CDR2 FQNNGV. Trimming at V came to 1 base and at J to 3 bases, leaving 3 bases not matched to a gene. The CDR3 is CASSLGGGLTDTQYF. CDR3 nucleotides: TGTGCCAGCAGCTTAGGCGGGGGGCTTACAGATACGCAGTATTTT. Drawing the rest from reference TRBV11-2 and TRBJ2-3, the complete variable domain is EAGVAQSPRYKIIEKRQSVAFWCNPISGHATLYWYQQILGQGPKLLIQFQNNGVVDDSQLPKDRFSAERLKGVDSTLKIQPAKLEDSAVYLCASSLGGGLTDTQYFGPGTRLTVL.

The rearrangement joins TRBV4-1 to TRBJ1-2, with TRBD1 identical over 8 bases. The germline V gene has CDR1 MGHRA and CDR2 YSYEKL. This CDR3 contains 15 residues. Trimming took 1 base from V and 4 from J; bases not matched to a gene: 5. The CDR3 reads CASSQVDRDLYGYTF. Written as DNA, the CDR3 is TGCGCCAGCAGCCAAGTGGACAGGGACCTCTATGGCTACACCTTC.

CDR3 loop: CASSGISGTGNYEQYV. The DNA for the CDR3 is TGTGCCAGCAGTGGGATCAGCGGGACAGGGAATTACGAGCAGTACGTC. The chain joins TRBV6-1 to TRBJ2-7, with 9 bases identical to TRBD1. This CDR3 is built from 16 residues. Germline values: CDR1 MNHNS, CDR2 SASEGT. Trimming at V came to 4 bases and at J to 4 bases, leaving 11 bases not matched to a gene.

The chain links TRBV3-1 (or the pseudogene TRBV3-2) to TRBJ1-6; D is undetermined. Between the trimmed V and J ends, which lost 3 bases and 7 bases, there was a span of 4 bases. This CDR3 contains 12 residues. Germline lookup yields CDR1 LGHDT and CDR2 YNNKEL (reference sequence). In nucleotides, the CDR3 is TGTGCCAGCAGCCACAGAAATTCACCCCTCCACTTT. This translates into CASSHRNSPLHF.

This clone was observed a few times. As DNA, the CDR3 is TGTGCCAAGGGGGTCTCTGGGGCCAACGTCCTGACTTTC. It encodes CAKGVSGANVLTF. The gene calls are TRBV2 and TRBJ2-6; tentative D call: TRBD1 (6 bases). V gave up 10 bases and J gave up 0 bases, with 7 bases separating them. CDR3 length: 13 amino acids. Per the germline V gene, CDR1 is SNHLY and CDR2 is FYNNEI.